This T cell receptor beta chain was identified during a study of cytomegalovirus exposure and HLA in healthy donors. Study-level points and caveats: TRBV6-2, TRBV6-3 and some other V segments were unresolvable in 87-base-pair reads. Most likely, a cluster of highly shared sequence variants arose as a sequencing artifact.

The PCR employed 60 Vbeta primers together with 13 Jbeta primers. Measured with immunoSEQ multiplex PCR; TCRdb has only the in-frame clones, and not every one. The sample has approximately 70,000 clones, approximately 70% seen once. This clone was observed a handful of times. The target antigen is unknown. After removal of 4 bases from V and 2 bases from J, the junction contained 5 bases not matched to a gene. The germline gives CDR1 SQVTM, CDR2 ANQGSEA. The CDR3 runs to 13 residues. The rearrangement uses TRBV29-1 and TRBJ2-7, with TRBD1 matching over 7 bases. Sequencing was carried out using PBMCs. This TCR derives from a male donor in good health and CMV-seropositive. CDR3 sequence (DNA): TGCAGCGTTGTTGGGGACAGAACCTACGAGCAGTACTTC. Its translation is CSVVGDRTYEQYF.